One sample yielded the 22 T cell receptor beta chains listed below, sequenced in a study of shared clonotypes between healthy human individuals. Generated by immunoSEQ multiplex PCR, the TCRdb table keeps only in-frame clones and is missing some. The sample contains 2 million to 2.5 million clones, roughly 90% of which appear only once. Sequencing input: naive CD4+ T cells from PBMCs. Stated subset: CD45RA+ positively selected. The receptors originated from a man aged 18 to 29 in good health. Some clones in this sample may be carry-over from other donors' samples.

The chain uses TRBV29-1 and TRBJ2-3; a weak D match, TRBD1 (6 bases). The CDR3 is 14 residues long. The V gene lost 4 bases and the J gene lost 0 bases, with 11 bases spanning the gap. CDR1 and CDR2 from the germline V gene are SQVTM and ANQGSEA. CDR3 sequence reads: CSVGFGQSTDTQYF. Written as DNA, the CDR3 is TGCAGCGTTGGTTTTGGACAGAGCACAGATACGCAGTATTTT.

The chain joins TRBV28 to TRBJ2-7; a weak D match, TRBD2 (5 bases). The CDR3 runs to 12 residues. Germline V gene lookup returns CDR1 MDHEN and CDR2 SYDVKM. Deletions cut 6 bases from V and 5 bases from J, with 11 bases between. CDR3 nucleotides: TGTGCCAGCAGCCCCGGGGTCGACGAGCAGTACTTC. Its protein product is CASSPGVDEQYF.

Turning to this clone: Different DNA sequences within this sample yield the same CDR3. CDR3 sequence reads: CATSRGQGNEQYF. DNA for the CDR3: TGTGCCACCAGCAGAGGACAGGGGAACGAGCAGTACTTC. This rearrangement joins TRBV15 to TRBJ2-7; 8 bases are shared with TRBD1. The germline CDR1 and CDR2 sequences are LNHNV and YYDKDF (reference sequence). Trimming cost V 1 base and J 5 bases; bases outside gene matches: 1. There are 13 residues in the CDR3.

The chain carries TRBV5-6 and TRBJ2-5, with a tentative D call TRBD2 (5 bases). The DNA matches TRBJ2-7 better at its end, which makes the J call doubtful. The CDR3 loop spans 13 amino acids. Germline CDR1 is SGHDT and CDR2 is YYEEEE. This CDR3 reads CASSLGGSHEQYF. DNA for the CDR3: TGTGCCAGCAGCTTGGGAGGGTCTCACGAGCAGTACTTC.

The chain has TRBV14 and TRBJ2-7; D perhaps matches TRBD1 (6 bases). Germline assignment: CDR1 SGHDN and CDR2 FVKESK. This CDR3 has 16 amino acids. The V gene lost 8 bases and the J gene lost 5 bases, with 25 bases spanning the gap. CDR3 residues: CASSPLGQGYRDEQYF. CDR3 in DNA: TGTGCCAGCTCGCCATTAGGGCAGGGGTATCGTGACGAGCAGTACTTC.

The gene calls are TRBV5-6 and TRBJ2-1, with TRBD2 as a possible D gene (6 bases). Between the trimmed V and J ends, which lost 7 bases and 4 bases, there was a span of 15 bases. The germline V gene has CDR1 SGHDT and CDR2 YYEEEE. The CDR3 is 14 residues long. As DNA, the CDR3 is TGTGCCAGCCAGGGCGGGATGAAATACAATGAGCAGTTCTTC. Translating it yields CASQGGMKYNEQFF.

This chain links TRBV6-1 with TRBJ1-1, with D possibly TRBD1 on 5 matching bases. Trimming left V 6 bases short and J 4 bases short, with 9 bases between. This CDR3 comprises 12 residues. Germline CDR1 reads MNHNS; CDR2 reads SASEGT. The CDR3, as DNA: TGTGCCAGCAGCCTTCAGGGCACTGAAGCTTTCTTT. Translation: CASSLQGTEAFF.

The CDR3 DNA reads TGTGCCAGCAGCTTACGGCTAAGAAATGAGCAGTTCTTC. This codes for CASSLRLRNEQFF. The chain recombines TRBV11-2 with TRBJ2-1; no definite D call. V shed 2 bases and J shed 7 bases, with 9 bases lying between them. The CDR3 sequence is 13 residues long. Germline CDR1 and CDR2: SGHAT and FQNNGV.

Comment on this clone: The sample holds other DNA sequences that translate to the same CDR3. J is TRBJ2-7 and V is TRBV2; 8 nucleotides match TRBD1. The germline gives CDR1 SNHLY, CDR2 FYNNEI. The CDR3 is made up of 14 amino acids. The J segment lost 1 base and the V segment lost 2 bases, leaving 1 base of the junction unmatched. CDR3 sequence reads: CASSEQGASYEQYF. The CDR3 region has the DNA TGTGCCAGCAGTGAACAGGGGGCATCCTACGAGCAGTACTTC.

This chain uses TRBV4-3 with TRBJ1-4, with a tentative D call TRBD1 (6 bases). Trimming pared 0 bases from V and 7 bases from J, leaving 15 bases between. The CDR3 totals 16 residues. Germline loops: CDR1 LGHNA, CDR2 YSLEER. CDR3 sequence (DNA): TGCGCCAGCAGCCAAGACCTACAGGGAGGGTTTGAAAAACTGTTTTTT. Residues: CASSQDLQGGFEKLFF.

J is TRBJ2-7 and V is TRBV9; weak D call: TRBD1 (7 bases). The CDR3 consists of 14 residues. Germline assignment: CDR1 SGDLS and CDR2 YYNGEE. Trimming pared 1 base from V and 5 bases from J, leaving 13 bases between. The CDR3 sequence is CASSVFGGGDEQYF. The CDR3, as DNA: TGTGCCAGCAGCGTATTTGGAGGGGGCGACGAGCAGTACTTC.

This clone has a handful of counts. This rearrangement joins TRBV10-1 to TRBJ2-7; the D gene could be TRBD1 or TRBD2 (5 bases each). This CDR3 region has 13 residues. CDR1 and CDR2 from the germline V gene are WNHNN and SYGVQD (reference sequence). Trimming removed 2 bases from V and 3 bases from J, with 8 bases in between. The CDR3 DNA sequence: TGCGCCAGCAGTGAGGCTGGGGGCTACGAGCAGTACTTC. This gives the protein CASSEAGGYEQYF.

There are a few counts of this clone. The chain carries TRBV20-1 and TRBJ2-3; unclear D gene. Trimming shortened V by 3 bases and J by 5 bases, and 6 bases separated the two germline ends. Per the germline V gene, CDR1 is DFQATT and CDR2 is SNEGSKA (reference sequence). This CDR3 has 11 amino acids. The CDR3 coding sequence is TGCAGTGCTAGGCCGAGAGATACGCAGTATTTT. As protein: CSARPRDTQYF.

As concerns this clone: The same CDR3 is also encoded by other DNA sequences in this sample. The J gene is TRBJ1-1, the V gene TRBV7-3; the D is unclear. Trimming removed 4 bases from V and 2 bases from J, with 11 bases in between. The CDR3 has 14 residues. Germline V gene data show CDR1 as SGHTA and CDR2 as FQGTGA. As DNA, the CDR3 is TGTGCCAGCAGCTCAGGAGCCGGCAACACTGAAGCTTTCTTT. Its protein is CASSSGAGNTEAFF. Using reference TRBV7-3 and TRBJ1-1 for the parts outside the CDR3, the full variable domain is GAGVSQTPSNKVTEKGKYVELRCDPISGHTALYWYRQSLGQGPEFLIYFQGTGAADDSGLPNDRFFAVRPEGSVSTLKIQRTERGDSAVYLCASSSGAGNTEAFFGQGTRLTVV.

The genes are TRBV6-1 and TRBJ1-1; D is unclear. The length of the CDR3 is 11 residues. Germline CDR1 reads MNHNS; CDR2 reads SASEGT. The V gene lost 3 bases and the J gene lost 10 bases, with 9 bases spanning the gap. The DNA of the CDR3 is TGTGCCAGCAGTGAGACCCCCGGAGCTTTCTTT. Amino acids: CASSETPGAFF.

The rearrangement links TRBV7-2 to TRBJ1-3; TRBD1 agrees at 10 bases. Germline CDR1 reads SGHTA; CDR2 reads FQGNSA. CDR3 length: 15 amino acids. The V gene end was trimmed by 5 bases and the J gene end by 11 bases; junction bases not matched to a gene: 12. In DNA form, the CDR3 reads TGTGCCAGCAGCCTCACCGGGACAGGGGCGCTTCCCATATATTTT. Translation: CASSLTGTGALPIYF.

The chain has TRBV18 and TRBJ2-7; D is ambiguous. Germline V lookup: CDR1 KGHSH, CDR2 LQKENI. The CDR3 consists of 14 residues. V lost 2 bases to trimming and J lost 5 bases, with 13 bases between them. This CDR3 reads CASSPVHLGNEQYF. For the CDR3, the DNA is TGTGCCAGCTCACCAGTCCACCTAGGAAACGAGCAGTACTTC.

As for this clone: Within the sample, other DNA sequences also encode this same CDR3. The chain combines TRBV5-1 with TRBJ1-4; 7 bases match TRBD1. Germline lookup yields CDR1 SGHRS and CDR2 YFSETQ. The CDR3 contains 13 residues. Losses at the gene ends were 5 bases for V and 8 bases for J; bases not matched to a gene: 6. The DNA for the CDR3 is TGCGCCAGCAGTTTACAGGGGAACGAAAAACTGTTTTTT. Encoded protein: CASSLQGNEKLFF.

V gene TRBV20-1 combines with J gene TRBJ2-1; tentatively, D is TRBD2 (5 bases). The V and J ends lost 6 bases and 7 bases respectively, with 10 bases between them. Germline CDR1 reads DFQATT; CDR2 reads SNEGSKA (reference sequence). The CDR3 runs 11 residues. The CDR3 nucleotides read TGCAGTGCGAGTGTAGCGAATGAGCAGTTCTTC. It translates to CSASVANEQFF.

The chain combines TRBV4-3 with TRBJ1-1; no reliable D call. V dropped 0 bases and J dropped 1 base, with 15 bases sitting between them. Germline assignment: CDR1 LGHNA and CDR2 YSLEER. The CDR3 totals 17 residues. The CDR3 sequence: CASSQEDLAAANTEAFF. The CDR3 bases are TGCGCCAGCAGCCAAGAAGACCTGGCAGCGGCGAACACTGAAGCTTTCTTT.

The rearrangement uses TRBV14 and TRBJ2-3; the D gene is possibly TRBD1 (6 bases). The length of the CDR3 is 14 residues. V was cut by 4 bases and J by 6 bases, with 14 bases left in between. Per germline, CDR1 SGHDN and CDR2 FVKESK. The CDR3: CASSLDRYPDTQYF. CDR3 bases: TGTGCCAGCAGCCTTGACAGGTACCCCGATACGCAGTATTTT.

The chain joins TRBV4-2 to TRBJ1-1; D unclear. V lost 3 bases and J 4 bases, leaving 18 bases between the germline ends. Germline V gene lookup returns CDR1 LGHNA and CDR2 YNFKEQ. The CDR3 runs to 16 residues. The CDR3 sequence: CASSHAGLTDGTEAFF. CDR3 nucleotide sequence: TGTGCCAGCAGCCATGCTGGACTGACTGATGGCACTGAAGCTTTCTTT.